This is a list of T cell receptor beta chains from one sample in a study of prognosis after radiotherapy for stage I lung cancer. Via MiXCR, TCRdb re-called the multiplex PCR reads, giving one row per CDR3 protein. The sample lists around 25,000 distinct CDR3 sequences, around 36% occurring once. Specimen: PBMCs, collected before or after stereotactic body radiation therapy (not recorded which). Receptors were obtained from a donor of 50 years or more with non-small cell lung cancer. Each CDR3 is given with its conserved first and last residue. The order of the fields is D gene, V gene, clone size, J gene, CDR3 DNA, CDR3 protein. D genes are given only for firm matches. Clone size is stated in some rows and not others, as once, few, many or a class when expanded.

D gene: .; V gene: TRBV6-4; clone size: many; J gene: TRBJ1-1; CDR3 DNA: TGTGCCAGCAGTGTGGACGGCGCGCTCGAAGCTTTCTTT; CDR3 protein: CASSVDGALEAFF
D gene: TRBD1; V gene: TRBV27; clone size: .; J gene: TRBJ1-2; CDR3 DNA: TGTGCCAGCAGTTTTTTACCCGGCGGACAGGGGTTGGGAGATGGCTACACCTTC; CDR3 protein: CASSFLPGGQGLGDGYTF
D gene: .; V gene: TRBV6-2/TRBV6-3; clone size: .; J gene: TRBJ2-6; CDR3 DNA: TGTGCCAGCAGCCCCCCCGGGTCTGGGGCCAACGTCCTGACTTTC; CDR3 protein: CASSPPGSGANVLTF
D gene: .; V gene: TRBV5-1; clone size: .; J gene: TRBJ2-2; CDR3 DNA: TGCGCCAGCAGTTGGAGGGGACCCCAGAACACCGGGGAGCTGTTTTTT; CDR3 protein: CASSWRGPQNTGELFF
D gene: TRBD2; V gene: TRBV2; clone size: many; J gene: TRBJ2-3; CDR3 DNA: TGTGCCAGCACCTGGACTAGCGGATCCACAGATACGCAGTATTTT; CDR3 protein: CASTWTSGSTDTQYF
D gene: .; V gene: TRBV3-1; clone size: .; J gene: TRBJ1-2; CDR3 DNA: TGTGCCAGCAGCCCACTAACTTCCTATGGCTACACCTTC; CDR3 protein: CASSPLTSYGYTF
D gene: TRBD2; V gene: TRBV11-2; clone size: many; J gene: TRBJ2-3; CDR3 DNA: TGTGCCAGCAGCTTAGAGCGCGGGGGGGCGACAGATACGCAGTATTTT; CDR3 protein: CASSLERGGATDTQYF
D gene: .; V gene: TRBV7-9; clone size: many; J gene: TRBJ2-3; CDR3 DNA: TGTGCCAGCAGCCAGGCGGAGTGGCGCACAGATACGCAGTATTTT; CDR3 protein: CASSQAEWRTDTQYF
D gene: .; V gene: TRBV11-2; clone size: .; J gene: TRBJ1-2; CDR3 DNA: TGTGCCACCCCGGACTCCTATGGCTACACCTTC; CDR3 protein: CATPDSYGYTF
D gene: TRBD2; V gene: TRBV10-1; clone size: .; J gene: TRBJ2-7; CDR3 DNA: TGCGCCAGCAGTAGCGGGGACCACTACGAGCAGTACTTC; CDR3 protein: CASSSGDHYEQYF
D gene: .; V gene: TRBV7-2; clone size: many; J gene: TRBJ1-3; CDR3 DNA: TGTGCCAGCAGCTTAGCGGGGGGGGGTGGAAACACCATATATTTT; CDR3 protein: CASSLAGGGGNTIYF
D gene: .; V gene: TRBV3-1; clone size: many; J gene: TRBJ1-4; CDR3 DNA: TGTGCCAGCAGCCAAGATCTCGGGTTAAGACTGTTTTTT; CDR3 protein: CASSQDLGLRLFF
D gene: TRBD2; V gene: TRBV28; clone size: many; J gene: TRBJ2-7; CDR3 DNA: TGTGCCAGCATTGGGACTAGCGGGGCCGAGCAGTACTTC; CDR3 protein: CASIGTSGAEQYF
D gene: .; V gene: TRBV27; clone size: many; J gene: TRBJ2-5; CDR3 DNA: TGTGCCAGCAGTTTTAGGGGACCCCAAGGAGCACGGGCCCAGTACTTC; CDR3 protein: CASSFRGPQGARAQYF
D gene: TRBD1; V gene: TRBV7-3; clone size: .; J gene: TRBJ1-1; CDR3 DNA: TGTGCCAGCAGCTTACAGGGGGGGTCTGAAGCTTTCTTT; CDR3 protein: CASSLQGGSEAFF